Listed below are T cell receptor beta chains from one sample, sequenced in a study of T-cell reconstitution after alpha-beta-depleted transplantation in children. TCRdb re-called the PCR reads through MiXCR, storing one row per CDR3 protein. The sample holds around 490,000 distinct CDR3 sequences, about 10% seen once. The sample in question was PBMCs, mostly from graft donor cells, obtained 180 days after TCRalphabeta/CD19-depleted stem cell transplant. The receptors were sampled from a female patient aged 2-9 years who had a stem cell transplant for aplastic anemia, so the T cells may come from the graft donor. CDR3s include the opening cysteine and the closing phenylalanine or tryptophan. The D gene is left open where the match is weak. Clone size is shown for a subset of rows, as once, few, many or a class of expanded clone.

>TRBJ1-1|TRBD1|few|TRBV27
TGTGCCAGCAGTCCTCGTCCCGGGACAGGGTCCCCTGAAGCTTTCTTT
CASSPRPGTGSPEAFF
>TRBJ1-2|.|.|TRBV7-2
TGTGCCAGCAGCCCCTCCGCCACGGGGAGCTACACCTTC
CASSPSATGSYTF
>TRBJ2-7|.|few|TRBV7-3
TGTGCCAGCAGCTTAGGGGTTGGGGCAGGCTCCTACGAGCAGTACTTC
CASSLGVGAGSYEQYF
>TRBJ2-5|.|.|TRBV15
TGTGCCACCAGCACCCGGGATCCCGGGGTAGAGACCCAGTACTTC
CATSTRDPGVETQYF
>TRBJ2-7|TRBD1|.|TRBV5-1
TGCGCCAGCAGCGTACAGGGGGCAAGTTCCTACGAGCAGTACTTC
CASSVQGASSYEQYF
>TRBJ2-4|.|.|TRBV6-1
TGTGCCAGCAAGCCGACGGGGGCTGGCATTCAGTACTTC
CASKPTGAGIQYF
>TRBJ2-2|TRBD2|few|TRBV5-1
TGCGCCAGCTGTGATGCTGCGGGAGTGATCGAGACCGGGGAGCTGTTTTTT
CASCDAAGVIETGELFF
>TRBJ1-3|.|few|TRBV12-3/TRBV12-4
TGTGCCAGCAGTGGGACTTATACTGGAAACACCATATATTTT
CASSGTYTGNTIYF
>TRBJ2-1|TRBD2|.|TRBV4-3
TGCGCCAGCAGTCTAGCGGGAGTAGGATCCAATGAGCAGTTCTTC
CASSLAGVGSNEQFF
>TRBJ2-5|TRBD2|few|TRBV29-1
TGCAGCCTAACCGGGACTAGCAGGGAGACCCAGTACTTC
CSLTGTSRETQYF
>TRBJ2-2|.|.|TRBV5-1
TGCGCCAGCAGCTCCGTGACCAGATACACCGGGGAGCTGTTTTTT
CASSSVTRYTGELFF
>TRBJ2-3|TRBD2|few|TRBV6-1
TGTGCCAGCAATCAAAAGATGGGCGGGAGGTCTGATACGCAGTATTTT
CASNQKMGGRSDTQYF
>TRBJ2-7|.|many|TRBV28
TGTGCCAGCAGTTTAAGAGGGAGCCCCTACGAGCAGTACTTC
CASSLRGSPYEQYF
>TRBJ2-2|.|few|TRBV18
TGTGCCAGCTCCATGGACCACGTCACCGGGGAGCTGTTTTTT
CASSMDHVTGELFF
>TRBJ2-2|.|.|TRBV28
TGTGCCAGCAGTTTAATTTCAGGGATCGATGGGACCGGGGAGCTGTTTTTT
CASSLISGIDGTGELFF
>TRBJ1-1|.|few|TRBV9
TGTGCCAGCAACTACGCGGGGGAGAACACTGAAGCTTTCTTT
CASNYAGENTEAFF
>TRBJ2-6|.|.|TRBV9
TGTGCCAGCAGCTCAGTAGTCGGGATCGGGGCTGGGGCCAACGTCCTGACTTTC
CASSSVVGIGAGANVLTF
>TRBJ1-4|.|few|TRBV7-2
TGTGCCAGCAGCTTAGAGGTCAGGGATTATGAAAAACTGTTTTTT
CASSLEVRDYEKLFF
>TRBJ2-1|TRBD1|few|TRBV27
TGTGCCAGCAGTTTATTGGGGTGGAGGGACAGGGAGTTCTTC
CASSLLGWRDREFF
>TRBJ2-7|TRBD2|many|TRBV12-3/TRBV12-4
TGTGCCAGCAGTTTACGTCCGGGAGGCTACGAGCAGTACTTC
CASSLRPGGYEQYF
>TRBJ2-2|.|few|TRBV6-1
TGTGCCAGCAGACTTACACCGGGACTGAACACCGGGGAGCTGTTTTTT
CASRLTPGLNTGELFF
>TRBJ2-5|.|once|TRBV11-3
TGTGCCAGCAGCCCCCACCCGGGCCAAGAGACCCAGTACTTC
CASSPHPGQETQYF
>TRBJ1-2|.|.|TRBV12-3/TRBV12-4
TGTGCCAGCAGCCCAGATGTCCTCTTC
CASSPDVLF
>TRBJ1-2|.|few|TRBV29-1
TGCAGCGCGGACTCAAGGGGTGGCTACACCTTC
CSADSRGGYTF
>TRBJ1-5|.|many|TRBV5-6
TGTGCCAGCAGCGTGGGACCTCAGCCCCAGCATTTT
CASSVGPQPQHF
>TRBJ2-7|.|.|TRBV11-2
TGTGCCAGCAGTTGCGGGACCCCATCCTACGAGCAGTACTTC
CASSCGTPSYEQYF
>TRBJ2-2|.|many|TRBV7-2
TGTGCCAGCAGCACCGGACGGGTGAACACCGGGGAGCTGTTTTTT
CASSTGRVNTGELFF
>TRBJ2-7|.|few|TRBV7-2
TGTGCCAGCAGCAAGAACAGGGGACTAGAATCCTACGAGCAGTACTTC
CASSKNRGLESYEQYF
>TRBJ2-1|TRBD2|few|TRBV27
TGTGCCAGCAGTTTCCCAGCGGGATTAGCCAATGAGCAGTTCTTC
CASSFPAGLANEQFF
>TRBJ2-1|.|.|TRBV24-1
TGTGCCACCGCTCCGAGGGGTCTAAACAATGAGCAGTTCTTC
CATAPRGLNNEQFF
>TRBJ2-1|TRBD1|.|TRBV7-7
TGTGCCAGCAGCTTAGCGAGCCAGGGACAGGGAGAGCAGTTCTTC
CASSLASQGQGEQFF
>TRBJ2-4|.|few|TRBV28
TGTGCCAGCAGTTTAGTGTCGGCCAAAAACATTCAGTACTTC
CASSLVSAKNIQYF
>TRBJ1-5|TRBD1|few|TRBV7-1
TGTGCCAGCAGCTCGGGTGGGACTTGGGTAGCGGACAGGTGGGGGTATAGCAATCAGCCCCAGCATTTT
CASSSGGTWVADRWGYSNQPQHF